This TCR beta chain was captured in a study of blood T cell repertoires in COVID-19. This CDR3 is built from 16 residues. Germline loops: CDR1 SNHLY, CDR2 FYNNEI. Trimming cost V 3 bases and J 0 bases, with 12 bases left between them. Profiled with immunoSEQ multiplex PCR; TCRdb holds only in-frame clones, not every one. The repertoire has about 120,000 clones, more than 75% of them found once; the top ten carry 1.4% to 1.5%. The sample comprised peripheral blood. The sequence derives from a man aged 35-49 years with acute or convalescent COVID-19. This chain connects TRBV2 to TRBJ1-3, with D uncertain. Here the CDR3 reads CASSDPLGFSGNTIYF. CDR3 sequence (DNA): TGTGCCAGCAGTGACCCCCTGGGCTTCTCTGGAAACACCATATATTTT.